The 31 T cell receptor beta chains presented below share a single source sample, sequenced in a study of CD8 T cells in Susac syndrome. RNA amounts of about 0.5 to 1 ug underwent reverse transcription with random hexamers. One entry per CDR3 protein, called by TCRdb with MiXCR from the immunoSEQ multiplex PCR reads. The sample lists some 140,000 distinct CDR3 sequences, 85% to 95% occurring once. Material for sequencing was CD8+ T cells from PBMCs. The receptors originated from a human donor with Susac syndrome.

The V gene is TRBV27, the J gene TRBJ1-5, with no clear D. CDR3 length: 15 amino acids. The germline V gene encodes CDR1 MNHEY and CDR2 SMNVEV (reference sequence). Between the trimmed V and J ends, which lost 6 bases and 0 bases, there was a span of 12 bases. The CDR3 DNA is TGTGCCAGCAGCCTCGCATTGGGTAGCAATCAGCCCCAGCATTTT. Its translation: CASSLALGSNQPQHF.

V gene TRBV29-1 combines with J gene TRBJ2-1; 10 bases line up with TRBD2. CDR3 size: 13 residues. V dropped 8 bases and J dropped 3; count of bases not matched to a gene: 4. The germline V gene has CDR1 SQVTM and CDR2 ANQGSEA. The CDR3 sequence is CSTRTSGYNEQFF. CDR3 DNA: TGCAGCACCCGGACTAGCGGCTACAATGAGCAGTTCTTC.

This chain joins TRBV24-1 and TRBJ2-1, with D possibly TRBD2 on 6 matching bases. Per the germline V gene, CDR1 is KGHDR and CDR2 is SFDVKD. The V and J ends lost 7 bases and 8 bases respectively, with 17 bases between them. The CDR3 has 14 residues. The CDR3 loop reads CATSPGVFRDEQFF. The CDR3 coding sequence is TGTGCCACCAGCCCGGGGGTCTTTCGGGATGAGCAGTTCTTC.

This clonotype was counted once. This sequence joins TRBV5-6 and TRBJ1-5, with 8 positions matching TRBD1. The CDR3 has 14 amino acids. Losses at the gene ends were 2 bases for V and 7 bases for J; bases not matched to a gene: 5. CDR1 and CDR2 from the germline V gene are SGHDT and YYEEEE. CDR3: CASSFGQGRQPQHF. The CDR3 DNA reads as TGTGCCAGCAGCTTTGGACAGGGACGGCAGCCCCAGCATTTT.

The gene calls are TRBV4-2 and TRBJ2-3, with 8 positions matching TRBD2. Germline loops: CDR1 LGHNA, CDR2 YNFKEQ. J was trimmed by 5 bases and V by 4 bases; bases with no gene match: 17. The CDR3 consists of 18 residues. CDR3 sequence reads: CASSPGRGGTVQGDTQYF. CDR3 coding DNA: TGTGCCAGCAGCCCCGGGAGGGGGGGGACGGTGCAAGGAGATACGCAGTATTTT.

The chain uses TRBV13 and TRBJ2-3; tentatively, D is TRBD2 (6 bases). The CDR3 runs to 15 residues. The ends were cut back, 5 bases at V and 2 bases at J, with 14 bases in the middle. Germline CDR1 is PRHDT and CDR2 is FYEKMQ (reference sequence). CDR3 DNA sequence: TGTGCCAGCAGCGGCGGGGAAGAGGACACAGATACGCAGTATTTT. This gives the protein CASSGGEEDTDTQYF.

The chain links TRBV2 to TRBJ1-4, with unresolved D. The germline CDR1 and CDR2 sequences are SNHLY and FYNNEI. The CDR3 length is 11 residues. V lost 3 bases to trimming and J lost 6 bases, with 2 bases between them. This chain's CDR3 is CASSEDEKLFF. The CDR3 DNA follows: TGTGCCAGCAGTGAGGATGAAAAACTGTTTTTT.

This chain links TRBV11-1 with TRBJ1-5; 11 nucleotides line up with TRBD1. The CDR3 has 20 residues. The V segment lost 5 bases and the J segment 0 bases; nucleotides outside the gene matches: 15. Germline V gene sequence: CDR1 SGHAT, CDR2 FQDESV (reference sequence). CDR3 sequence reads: CASSGGQSDRGPYSNQPQHF. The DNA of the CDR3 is TGTGCCAGCAGCGGAGGCCAATCGGACAGGGGGCCGTATAGCAATCAGCCCCAGCATTTT.

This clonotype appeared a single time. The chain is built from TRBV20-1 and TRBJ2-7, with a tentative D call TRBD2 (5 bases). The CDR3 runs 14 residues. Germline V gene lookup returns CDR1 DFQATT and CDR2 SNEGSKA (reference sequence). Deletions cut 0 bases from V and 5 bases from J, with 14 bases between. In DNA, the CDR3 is TGCAGTGCTAGAGATCCGGGGTCTATGGACGAGCAGTACTTC. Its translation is CSARDPGSMDEQYF.

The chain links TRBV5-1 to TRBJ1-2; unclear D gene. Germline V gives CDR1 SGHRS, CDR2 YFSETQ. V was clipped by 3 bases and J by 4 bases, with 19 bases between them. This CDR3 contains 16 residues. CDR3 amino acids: CASSWTRENGIYGYTF. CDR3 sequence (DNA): TGCGCCAGCAGCTGGACGAGGGAAAACGGAATCTATGGCTACACCTTC.

Written as DNA, the CDR3 is TGTGCCAGCAGTTTGCTTGGGACAGGGGAAGAGCAGTACTTC. This sequence encodes CASSLLGTGEEQYF. The chain carries TRBV27 and TRBJ2-7; TRBD1 aligns across 10 bases. V lost 3 bases, J lost 7 bases, and 6 bases stayed unmatched. The length of the CDR3 is 14 residues. Germline loops: CDR1 MNHEY, CDR2 SMNVEV (reference sequence).

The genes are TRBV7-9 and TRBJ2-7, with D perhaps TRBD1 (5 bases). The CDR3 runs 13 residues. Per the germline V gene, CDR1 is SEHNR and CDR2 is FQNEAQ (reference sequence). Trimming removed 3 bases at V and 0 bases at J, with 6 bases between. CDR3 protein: CASSFRDSYEQYF. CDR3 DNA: TGTGCCAGCAGCTTCAGGGACTCCTACGAGCAGTACTTC.

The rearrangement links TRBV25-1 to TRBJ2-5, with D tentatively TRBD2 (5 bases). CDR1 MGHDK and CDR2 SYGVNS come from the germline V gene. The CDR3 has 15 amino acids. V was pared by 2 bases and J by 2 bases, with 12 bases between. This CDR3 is CASSEEFTGQETQYF. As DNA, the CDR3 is TGTGCCAGCAGTGAAGAGTTTACGGGACAAGAGACCCAGTACTTC.

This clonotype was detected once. CDR3 sequence: CASSDLARRSYEQYF. CDR3 DNA: TGTGCCAGCAGTGATCTAGCGCGCCGAAGCTACGAGCAGTACTTC. The chain has TRBV27 and TRBJ2-7; D is perhaps TRBD2 (6 bases). Looked up from germline, CDR1 is MNHEY and CDR2 is SMNVEV (reference sequence). Trimming shortened V by 5 bases and J by 3 bases, and 17 bases separated the two germline ends. This CDR3 contains 15 residues.

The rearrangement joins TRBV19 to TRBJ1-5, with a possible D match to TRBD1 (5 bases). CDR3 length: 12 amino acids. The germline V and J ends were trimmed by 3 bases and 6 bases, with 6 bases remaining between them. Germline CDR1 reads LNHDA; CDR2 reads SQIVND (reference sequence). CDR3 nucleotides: TGTGCCAGTAGTATGGGGGGTCAGCCCCAGCATTTT. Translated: CASSMGGQPQHF.

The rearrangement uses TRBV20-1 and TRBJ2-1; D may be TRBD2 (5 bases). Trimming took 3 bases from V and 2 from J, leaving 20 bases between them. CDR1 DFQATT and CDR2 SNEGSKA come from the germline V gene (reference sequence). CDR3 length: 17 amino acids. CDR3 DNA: TGCAGTGCTAGGCGGAGAGCCACCCCCGGGGCCTACAATGAGCAGTTCTTC. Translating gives CSARRRATPGAYNEQFF.

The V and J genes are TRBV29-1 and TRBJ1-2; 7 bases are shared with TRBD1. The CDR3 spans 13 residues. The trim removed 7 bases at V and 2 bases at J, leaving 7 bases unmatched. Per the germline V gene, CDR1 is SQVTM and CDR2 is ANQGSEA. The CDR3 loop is CSALLQGNYGYTF. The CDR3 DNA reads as TGCAGCGCCTTACTACAGGGGAACTATGGCTACACCTTC.

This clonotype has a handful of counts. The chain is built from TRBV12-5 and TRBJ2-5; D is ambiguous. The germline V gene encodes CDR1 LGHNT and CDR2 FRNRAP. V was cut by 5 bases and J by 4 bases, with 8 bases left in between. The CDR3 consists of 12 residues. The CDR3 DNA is TGTGCTAGTGGTCCGGATCGAGAGACCCAGTACTTC. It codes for CASGPDRETQYF.

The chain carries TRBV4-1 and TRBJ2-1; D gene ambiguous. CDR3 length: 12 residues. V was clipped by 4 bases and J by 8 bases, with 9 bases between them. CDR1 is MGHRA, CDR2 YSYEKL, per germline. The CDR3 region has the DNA TGCGCCAGCAGCCCCGGACGGGATGAGCAGTTCTTC. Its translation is CASSPGRDEQFF.

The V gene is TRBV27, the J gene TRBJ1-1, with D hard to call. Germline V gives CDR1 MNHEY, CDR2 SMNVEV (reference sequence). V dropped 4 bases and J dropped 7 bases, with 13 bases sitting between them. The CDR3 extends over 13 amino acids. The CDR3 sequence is CASSSTASGEAFF. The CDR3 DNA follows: TGTGCCAGCAGTTCAACGGCAAGTGGTGAAGCTTTCTTT.

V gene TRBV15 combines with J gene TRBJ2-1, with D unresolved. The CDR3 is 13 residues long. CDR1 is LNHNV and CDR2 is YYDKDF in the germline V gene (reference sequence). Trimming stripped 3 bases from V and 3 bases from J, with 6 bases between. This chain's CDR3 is CATSRLDYNEQFF. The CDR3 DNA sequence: TGTGCCACCAGCAGGCTGGACTACAATGAGCAGTTCTTC.

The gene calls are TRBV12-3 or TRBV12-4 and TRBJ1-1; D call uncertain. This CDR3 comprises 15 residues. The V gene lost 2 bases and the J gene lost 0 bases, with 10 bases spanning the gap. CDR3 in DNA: TGTGCCAGCAGTTTAATCCCAGCTGTGAACACTGAAGCTTTCTTT. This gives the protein CASSLIPAVNTEAFF.

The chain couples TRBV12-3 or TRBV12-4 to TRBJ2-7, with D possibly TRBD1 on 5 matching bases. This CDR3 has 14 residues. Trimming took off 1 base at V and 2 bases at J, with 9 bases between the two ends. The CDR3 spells CASSLEGSPYEQYF. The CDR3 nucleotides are TGTGCCAGCAGTTTAGAGGGGTCCCCCTACGAGCAGTACTTC.

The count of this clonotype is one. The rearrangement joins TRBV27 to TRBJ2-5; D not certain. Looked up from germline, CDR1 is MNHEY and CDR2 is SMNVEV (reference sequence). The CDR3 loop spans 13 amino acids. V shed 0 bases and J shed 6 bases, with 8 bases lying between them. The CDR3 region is CASSLSWAKTQYF. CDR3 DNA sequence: TGTGCCAGCAGTTTATCGTGGGCAAAGACCCAGTACTTC.

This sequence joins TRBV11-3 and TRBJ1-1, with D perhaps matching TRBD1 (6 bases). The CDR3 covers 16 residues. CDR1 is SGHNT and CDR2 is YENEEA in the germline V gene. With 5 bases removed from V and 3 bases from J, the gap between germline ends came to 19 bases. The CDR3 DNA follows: TGTGCCAGCAGCCGCCACCCAGGGGTAGGGGACACTGAAGCTTTCTTT. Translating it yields CASSRHPGVGDTEAFF.

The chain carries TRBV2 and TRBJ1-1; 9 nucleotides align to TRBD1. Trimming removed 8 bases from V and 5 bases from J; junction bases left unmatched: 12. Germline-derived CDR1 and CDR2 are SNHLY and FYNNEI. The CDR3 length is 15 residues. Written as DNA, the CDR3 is TGTGCCAGCCAAGAACAACCGGACAGGGGTACTGAAGCTTTCTTT. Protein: CASQEQPDRGTEAFF.

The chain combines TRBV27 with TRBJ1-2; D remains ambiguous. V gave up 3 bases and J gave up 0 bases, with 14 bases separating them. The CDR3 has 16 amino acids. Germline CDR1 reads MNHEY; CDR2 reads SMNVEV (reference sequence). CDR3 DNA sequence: TGTGCCAGCAGTTTTTTTCTCAGAGAGGCTAACTATGGCTACACCTTC. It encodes CASSFFLREANYGYTF.

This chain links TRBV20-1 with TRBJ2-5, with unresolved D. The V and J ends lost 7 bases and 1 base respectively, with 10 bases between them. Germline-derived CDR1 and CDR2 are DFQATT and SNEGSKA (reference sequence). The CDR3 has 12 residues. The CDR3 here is CSVIQSQETQYF. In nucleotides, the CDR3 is TGCAGTGTCATACAGAGCCAAGAGACCCAGTACTTC.

The CDR3 DNA follows: TGTGCCAGCAGCTTAGCTTTAGTCTATGGCTACACCTTC. Encoded protein: CASSLALVYGYTF. The chain links TRBV7-9 to TRBJ1-2, with D unclear. CDR1 SEHNR and CDR2 FQNEAQ come from the germline V gene (reference sequence). There are 13 residues in the CDR3. The germline V and J ends were trimmed by 0 bases and 4 bases, with 6 bases remaining between them.

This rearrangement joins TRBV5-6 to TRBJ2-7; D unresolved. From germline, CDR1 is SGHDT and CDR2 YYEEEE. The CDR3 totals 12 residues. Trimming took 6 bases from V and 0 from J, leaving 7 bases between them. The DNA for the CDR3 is TGTGCCAGCACCTTAAGCTCCTACGAGCAGTACTTC. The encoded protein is CASTLSSYEQYF.

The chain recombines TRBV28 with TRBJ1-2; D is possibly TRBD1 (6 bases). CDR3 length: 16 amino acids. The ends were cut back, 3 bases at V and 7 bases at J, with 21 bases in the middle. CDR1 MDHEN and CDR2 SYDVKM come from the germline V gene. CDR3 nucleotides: TGTGCCAGCAGTTTTGAGGACAGCCCAATTTTGGGTGGCTACACCTTC. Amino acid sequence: CASSFEDSPILGGYTF.